These 27 T cell receptor beta chains were all obtained from the same sample, sequenced in a study of T-cell memory formation after mild COVID-19. TCRdb passed the 5' RACE reads through MiXCR, listing each CDR3 protein once. The sample carries around 310,000 distinct CDR3 sequences, over 11% recorded once. The sample consisted of PBMCs or a T cell subset sorted from them (not recorded which). The receptors here all came from a man between 18 and 29 years old who had mild COVID-19 (a few samples of this study predate the infection). Cell type and time point are not known.

This clonotype was observed a handful of times. V and J are TRBV20-1 and TRBJ1-2; possible D gene TRBD1, 6 bases. CDR3 length: 13 amino acids. Per the germline V gene, CDR1 is DFQATT and CDR2 is SNEGSKA (reference sequence). V was pared by 7 bases and J by 4 bases, with 16 bases between. CDR3 sequence: CSGPTQGSYGYTF. CDR3 nucleotide sequence: TGCAGTGGCCCCACACAGGGCAGCTATGGCTACACCTTC.

This clonotype was counted at least ten times. The DNA of the CDR3 is TGCGCCAGCAGCTTGTATACTAGCGGGGGGGCAATTACGCAGTATTTT. Translation: CASSLYTSGGAITQYF. V and J are TRBV5-1 and TRBJ2-3; 13 bases match TRBD2. V lost 1 base, J lost 8 bases, and 7 bases stayed unmatched. CDR3 length: 16 amino acids. Germline CDR1 is SGHRS and CDR2 is YFSETQ.

This clonotype was counted at least ten times. The chain recombines TRBV5-1 with TRBJ1-1; D is unclear. The CDR3 totals 14 residues. Germline CDR1 SGHRS, CDR2 YFSETQ. The germline V and J ends were trimmed by 3 bases and 3 bases, with 12 bases remaining between them. The CDR3 is CASSWAPGDTEAFF. The CDR3 nucleotides read TGCGCCAGCAGCTGGGCCCCCGGGGACACTGAAGCTTTCTTT. The full variable domain, completed using reference TRBV5-1 and TRBJ1-1, is KAGVTQTPRYLIKTRGQQVTLSCSPISGHRSVSWYQQTPGQGLQFLFEYFSETQRNKGNFPGRFSGRQFSNSRSEMNVSTLELGDSALYLCASSWAPGDTEAFFGQGTRLTVV.

This clonotype was seen a few times. The gene calls are TRBV27 and TRBJ2-1; D remains ambiguous. The V gene's germline CDR1 is MNHEY and CDR2 SMNVEV (reference sequence). The CDR3 loop spans 13 amino acids. Trimming removed 3 bases at V and 2 bases at J, with 5 bases between. The CDR3 coding sequence is TGTGCCAGCAGTTTTGGGGCCTACAATGAGCAGTTCTTC. It is translated as CASSFGAYNEQFF.

This rearrangement joins TRBV6-2 or TRBV6-3 to TRBJ2-3; 12 bases align to TRBD2. There are 16 residues in the CDR3. Germline V CDR1 and CDR2: MNHEY, SVGEGT. The V segment lost 7 bases and the J segment 4 bases; nucleotides outside the gene matches: 9. The CDR3: CASTNRLAGDPDTQYF. In DNA form, the CDR3 reads TGTGCCAGCACCAACCGACTAGCGGGGGACCCAGATACGCAGTATTTT.

Remarks on this clonotype: The junction does not match germline at one end; this may be a read error. This chain links TRBV7-3 with TRBJ2-2, with D perhaps given as TRBD1 or TRBD2 (5 bases each). Per germline, CDR1 SGHTA and CDR2 FQGTGA. This CDR3 contains 14 residues. This CDR3 reads CASALRGPSGELIF. The CDR3 DNA is TGTGCCAGCGCCCTCCGGGGACCCTCCGGGGAGCTGATTTTT.

This chain links TRBV20-1 with TRBJ1-2; 9 nucleotides align to TRBD1. CDR1 DFQATT and CDR2 SNEGSKA come from the germline V gene (reference sequence). Unmatched junction bases numbered 12, after V lost 5 bases and J lost 5 bases. CDR3 length: 15 residues. The CDR3 here is CSAPLAGTGRYGYTF. The CDR3 DNA follows: TGCAGTGCTCCTTTGGCCGGGACAGGGAGATATGGCTACACCTTC.

This clonotype was detected a few times. V usage is TRBV7-8 and J usage is TRBJ1-5; 8 bases are shared with TRBD1. CDR1 is SGHVS and CDR2 is FQNEAQ in the germline V gene. The J segment lost 14 bases and the V segment lost 5 bases, leaving 11 bases of the junction unmatched. CDR3 length: 13 residues. The CDR3 coding sequence is TGTGCCAGCAGCCGCCATCGGACAGGGACGGAGCATTTT. Its protein product is CASSRHRTGTEHF.

The V call is TRBV5-1, the J call TRBJ1-2, with 8 bases matching TRBD1. V was pared by 0 bases and J by 5 bases, with 12 bases of the junction left unmatched. The CDR3 consists of 17 residues. Per germline, CDR1 SGHRS and CDR2 YFSETQ. The CDR3 protein is CASSLGTRTGIIYGYTF. CDR3 coding DNA: TGCGCCAGCAGCTTGGGGACGCGGACAGGGATAATTTATGGCTACACCTTC.

This clonotype was seen more than once but under ten times. The chain carries TRBV28 and TRBJ2-3; TRBD1 matches at 10 bases. The J segment lost 4 bases and the V segment lost 3 bases, leaving 7 bases of the junction unmatched. The length of the CDR3 is 16 residues. In germline, CDR1 is MDHEN, CDR2 SYDVKM. Written as DNA, the CDR3 is TGTGCCAGCAGTTTGACGGGACAGGGGTCCGCAGATACGCAGTATTTT. Amino acid sequence: CASSLTGQGSADTQYF.

V and J are TRBV20-1 and TRBJ2-5; 9 bases are a match to TRBD1. The CDR3 covers 15 residues. V lost 5 bases and J lost 9; bases outside the gene matches: 16. Germline V CDR1 and CDR2: DFQATT, SNEGSKA (reference sequence). For the CDR3, the DNA is TGCAGTGCTCTTCCCCGCGGGACAGGGACTTCGGCCCAGTACTTC. It yields the protein CSALPRGTGTSAQYF.

The chain joins TRBV12-3 or TRBV12-4 to TRBJ1-1; D possibly corresponds to TRBD1 (6 bases). CDR3 length: 14 amino acids. The V end lost 6 bases, the J end lost 1 base, and 12 bases lay between the germline ends. The CDR3 loop reads CASRMGHTNTEAFF. The DNA of the CDR3 is TGTGCCAGCAGGATGGGACATACGAACACTGAAGCTTTCTTT.

The chain uses TRBV20-1 and TRBJ1-3; D gene unclear. Between the trimmed V and J ends, which lost 4 bases and 4 bases, there was a span of 8 bases. The CDR3 consists of 12 residues. Germline assignment: CDR1 DFQATT and CDR2 SNEGSKA (reference sequence). The CDR3 loop reads CSANEGGNTIYF. The CDR3 coding sequence is TGCAGTGCTAATGAAGGAGGAAACACCATATATTTT.

The rearrangement uses TRBV6-2 or TRBV6-3 and TRBJ1-5; no firm D call. V was cut by 2 bases and J by 9 bases, with 17 bases left in between. Germline CDR1 reads MNHEY; CDR2 reads SVGEGT. The CDR3 sequence is 15 residues long. The chain's CDR3 is CASSYESADVGPQHF. The CDR3 nucleotides read TGTGCCAGCAGTTACGAGTCCGCGGACGTAGGGCCCCAGCATTTT.

The rearrangement joins TRBV7-3 to TRBJ2-2; no reliable D call. V was shortened by 1 base and J by 7 bases, with 4 bases between the two germline ends. Germline-derived CDR1 and CDR2 are SGHTA and FQGTGA. This CDR3 has 12 amino acids. DNA of the CDR3: TGTGCCAGCAGCTTAAATAACGGGGAGCTGTTTTTT. Amino acids: CASSLNNGELFF.

This clonotype was observed a few times. V and J are TRBV11-2 and TRBJ1-1, with D possibly matching TRBD1 (6 bases). Trimming took off 6 bases at V and 5 bases at J, with 19 bases between the two ends. The CDR3 is 15 residues long. Germline V lookup: CDR1 SGHAT, CDR2 FQNNGV. In DNA form, the CDR3 reads TGTGCCAGCAGACCCGGCAGGGGCGCATGGACTGAAGCTTTCTTT. As protein: CASRPGRGAWTEAFF.

This clonotype was found many times. The J gene is TRBJ2-7, the V gene TRBV27; TRBD2 agrees at 8 bases. The CDR3 is 15 residues long. After removal of 5 bases from V and 3 bases from J, the junction contained 9 bases not matched to a gene. The germline CDR1 and CDR2 sequences are MNHEY and SMNVEV (reference sequence). This CDR3 is CASSPHSGAIYEQYF. As DNA, the CDR3 is TGTGCCAGCAGTCCCCATAGCGGGGCAATCTACGAGCAGTACTTC.

The rearrangement links TRBV20-1 to TRBJ1-6; D gene uncertain. The V gene lost 3 bases and the J gene lost 9 bases, with 12 bases spanning the gap. CDR1 is DFQATT, CDR2 SNEGSKA, per germline (reference sequence). The CDR3 spans 13 residues. Written as DNA, the CDR3 is TGCAGTGCTAGCGACCCGTCGGGTTCACCCCTCCACTTT. It yields the protein CSASDPSGSPLHF.

In its sample, this clonotype was seen a few times. The gene calls are TRBV4-3 and TRBJ2-4; tentatively, D is TRBD2 (5 bases). The CDR3 sequence is 13 residues long. Between the trimmed V and J ends, which lost 0 bases and 10 bases, there was a span of 10 bases. Per germline, CDR1 LGHNA and CDR2 YSLEER. Written as DNA, the CDR3 is TGCGCCAGCAGCCAAGACGGGCGGGTTATTCAGTACTTC. This translates into CASSQDGRVIQYF.

This clonotype was observed a few times. This chain joins TRBV29-1 and TRBJ2-7; D remains ambiguous. The V end lost 4 bases, the J end lost 4 bases, and 8 bases lay between the germline ends. CDR1 and CDR2 from the germline V gene are SQVTM and ANQGSEA. CDR3 length: 11 residues. This CDR3 reads CSVGLGYEQYF. The CDR3 DNA follows: TGCAGCGTTGGGCTCGGGTACGAGCAGTACTTC.

This clonotype was found a few times. The gene calls are TRBV7-2 and TRBJ1-1; D ambiguous. Trimming removed 3 bases at V and 11 bases at J, with 13 bases between. There are 12 residues in the CDR3. The germline V gene encodes CDR1 SGHTA and CDR2 FQGNSA. The CDR3 bases are TGTGCCAGCAGCTTGAGGAGCTTTGAGGCTTTCTTT. Amino acid sequence: CASSLRSFEAFF.

This clonotype came up a few times. The V gene is TRBV7-2, the J gene TRBJ1-6; D remains ambiguous. Per the germline V gene, CDR1 is SGHTA and CDR2 is FQGNSA. Trimming shortened V by 5 bases and J by 7 bases, and 9 bases separated the two germline ends. This CDR3 has 13 residues. CDR3 DNA sequence: TGTGCCAGCAGCAAAAGCGGGAATTCACCCCTCCACTTT. Protein sequence: CASSKSGNSPLHF.

The CDR3 nucleotides read TGTGCCAGCAGTGCCCCCCCCACTAGTCACGAGCAGTACGTC. Translating gives CASSAPPTSHEQYV. The chain carries TRBV28 and TRBJ2-7; maybe TRBD2 (5 bases). The V end lost 5 bases, the J end lost 5 bases, and 16 bases lay between the germline ends. The CDR3 totals 14 residues. Germline V gene data show CDR1 as MDHEN and CDR2 as SYDVKM.

This chain uses TRBV7-6 with TRBJ2-3; 11 positions agree with TRBD1. Germline loops: CDR1 SGHVS, CDR2 FNYEAQ. V was clipped by 5 bases and J by 3 bases; unmatched bases: 7. The length of the CDR3 is 16 residues. CDR3 in amino acids: CASSARTGGLTDTQYF. CDR3 sequence (DNA): TGTGCCAGCAGCGCCCGGACAGGGGGCTTGACAGATACGCAGTATTTT.

This clonotype has a handful of counts. The CDR3 DNA sequence: TGTGCCAGTAGACTGGGGGCCGGGGAGCTGTTTTTT. It encodes CASRLGAGELFF. The chain has TRBV19 and TRBJ2-2; either TRBD1 or TRBD2 may fit D (5 bases each). The V gene's germline CDR1 is LNHDA and CDR2 SQIVND (reference sequence). The length of the CDR3 is 12 residues. Trimming pared 6 bases from V and 6 bases from J, leaving 8 bases between.

This clonotype was counted between two and nine times. The CDR3 here is CASSLGFMNTEAFF. The CDR3 DNA follows: TGTGCCAGCAGTTTGGGCTTCATGAACACTGAAGCTTTCTTT. The V gene is TRBV27, the J gene TRBJ1-1; D is ambiguous. Trimming cost V 3 bases and J 0 bases, with 8 bases left between them. The CDR3 runs to 14 residues. Germline V gene data show CDR1 as MNHEY and CDR2 as SMNVEV (reference sequence).

This clonotype turned up a few times. V gene TRBV12-3 or TRBV12-4 combines with J gene TRBJ1-2, with D unclear. The V gene lost 1 base and the J gene lost 7 bases, with 16 bases spanning the gap. CDR3 length equals 15 residues. CDR3 DNA: TGTGCCAGCAGTTTAGTGAGGACGGACCCCTCTGGCTACACCTTC. This encodes CASSLVRTDPSGYTF.